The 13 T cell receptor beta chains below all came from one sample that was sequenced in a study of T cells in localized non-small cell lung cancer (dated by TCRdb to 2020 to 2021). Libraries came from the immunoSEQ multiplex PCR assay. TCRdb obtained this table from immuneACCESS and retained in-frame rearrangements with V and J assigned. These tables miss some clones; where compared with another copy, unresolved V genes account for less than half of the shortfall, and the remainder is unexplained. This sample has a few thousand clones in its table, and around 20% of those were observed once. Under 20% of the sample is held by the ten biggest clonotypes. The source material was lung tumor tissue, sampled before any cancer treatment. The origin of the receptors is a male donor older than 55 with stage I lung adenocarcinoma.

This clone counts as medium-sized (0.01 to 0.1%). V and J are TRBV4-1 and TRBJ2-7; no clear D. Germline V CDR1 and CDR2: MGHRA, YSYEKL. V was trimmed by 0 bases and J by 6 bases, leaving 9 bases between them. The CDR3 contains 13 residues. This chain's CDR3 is CASSQDGRSEQYF. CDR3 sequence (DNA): TGCGCCAGCAGCCAAGATGGCCGGAGCGAGCAGTACTTC.

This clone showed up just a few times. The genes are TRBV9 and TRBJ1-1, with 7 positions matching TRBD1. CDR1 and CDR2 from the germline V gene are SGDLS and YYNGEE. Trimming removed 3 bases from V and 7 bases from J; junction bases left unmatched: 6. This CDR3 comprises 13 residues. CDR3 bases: TGTGCCAGCAGCGCAAGGGGGCCAGATGAAGCTTTCTTT. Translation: CASSARGPDEAFF.

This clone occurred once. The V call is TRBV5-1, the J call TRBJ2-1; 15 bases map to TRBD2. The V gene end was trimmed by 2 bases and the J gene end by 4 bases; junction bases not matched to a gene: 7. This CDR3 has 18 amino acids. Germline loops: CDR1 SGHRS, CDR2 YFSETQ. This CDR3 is CASSFRTSGGAPYNEQFF. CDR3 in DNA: TGCGCCAGCAGCTTTCGGACTAGCGGGGGGGCACCTTACAATGAGCAGTTCTTC.

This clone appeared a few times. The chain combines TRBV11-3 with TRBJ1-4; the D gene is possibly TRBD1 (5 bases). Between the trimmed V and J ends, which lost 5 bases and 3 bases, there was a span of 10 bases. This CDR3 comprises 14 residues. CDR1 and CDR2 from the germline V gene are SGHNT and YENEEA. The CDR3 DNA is TGTGCCAGCAGCCCGGTAGGGGCTAATGAAAAACTGTTTTTT. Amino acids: CASSPVGANEKLFF.

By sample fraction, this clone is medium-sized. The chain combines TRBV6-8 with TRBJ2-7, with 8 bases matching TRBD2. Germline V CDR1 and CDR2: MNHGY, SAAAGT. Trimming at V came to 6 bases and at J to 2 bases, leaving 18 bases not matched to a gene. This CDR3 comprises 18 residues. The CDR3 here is CASRSPPGAREGAYEQYF. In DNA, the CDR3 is TGTGCCAGCAGATCCCCGCCAGGGGCTCGGGAGGGGGCCTACGAGCAGTACTTC.

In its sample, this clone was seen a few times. Written as DNA, the CDR3 is TGTGCCAGCAGTTCCAGACAGGGATATAACGATGAACTGGGTGAAAAACTGTTTTTT. Translated: CASSSRQGYNDELGEKLFF. The V gene is TRBV6-8, the J gene TRBJ1-4, with 7 bases matching TRBD1. Trimming took 4 bases from V and 7 from J; bases not matched to a gene: 21. CDR3 length equals 19 residues. Germline V gene data show CDR1 as MNHGY and CDR2 as SAAAGT.

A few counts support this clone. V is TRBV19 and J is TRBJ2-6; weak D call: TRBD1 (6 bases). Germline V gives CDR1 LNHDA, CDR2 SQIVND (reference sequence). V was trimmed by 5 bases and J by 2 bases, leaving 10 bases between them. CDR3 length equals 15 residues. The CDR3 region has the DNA TGTGCCAGTAGTCCATGGACAGCTGGGGCCAACGTCCTGACTTTC. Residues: CASSPWTAGANVLTF. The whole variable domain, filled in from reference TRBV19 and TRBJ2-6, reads DGGITQSPKYLFRKEGQNVTLSCEQNLNHDAMYWYRQDPGQGLRLIYYSQIVNDFQKGDIAEGYSVSREKKESFPLTVTSAQKNPTAFYLCASSPWTAGANVLTFGAGSRLTVL.

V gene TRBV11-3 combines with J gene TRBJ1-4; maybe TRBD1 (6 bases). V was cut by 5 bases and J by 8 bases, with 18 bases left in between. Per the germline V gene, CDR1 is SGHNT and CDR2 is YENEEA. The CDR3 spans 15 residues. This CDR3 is CASSHEWGAWEKLFF. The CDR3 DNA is TGTGCCAGCAGCCACGAGTGGGGGGCTTGGGAAAAACTGTTTTTT.

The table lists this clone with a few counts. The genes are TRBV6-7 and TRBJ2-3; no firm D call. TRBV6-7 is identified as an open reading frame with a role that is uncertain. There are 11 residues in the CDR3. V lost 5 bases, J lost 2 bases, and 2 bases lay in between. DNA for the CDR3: TGTGCCAGCAGTGACACAGATACGCAGTATTTT. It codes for CASSDTDTQYF.

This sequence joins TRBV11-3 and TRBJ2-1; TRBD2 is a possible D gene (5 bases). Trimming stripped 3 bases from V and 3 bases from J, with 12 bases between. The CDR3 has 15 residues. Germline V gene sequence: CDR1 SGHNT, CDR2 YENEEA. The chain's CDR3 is CASSFSGNDYNEQFF. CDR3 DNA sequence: TGTGCCAGCAGCTTCTCGGGGAACGACTACAATGAGCAGTTCTTC.

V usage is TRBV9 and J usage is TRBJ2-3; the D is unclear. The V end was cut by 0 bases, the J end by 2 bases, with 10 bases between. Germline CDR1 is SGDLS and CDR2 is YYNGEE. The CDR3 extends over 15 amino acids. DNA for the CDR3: TGTGCCAGCAGCGTAGACAAAGACGCCACAGATACGCAGTATTTT. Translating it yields CASSVDKDATDTQYF.

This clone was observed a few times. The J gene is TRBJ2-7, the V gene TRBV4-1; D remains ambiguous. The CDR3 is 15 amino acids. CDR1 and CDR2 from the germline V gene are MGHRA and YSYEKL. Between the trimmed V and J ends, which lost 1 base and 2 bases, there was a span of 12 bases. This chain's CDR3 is CASSQGWPGAYEQYF. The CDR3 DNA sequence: TGCGCCAGCAGCCAAGGTTGGCCTGGGGCCTACGAGCAGTACTTC.

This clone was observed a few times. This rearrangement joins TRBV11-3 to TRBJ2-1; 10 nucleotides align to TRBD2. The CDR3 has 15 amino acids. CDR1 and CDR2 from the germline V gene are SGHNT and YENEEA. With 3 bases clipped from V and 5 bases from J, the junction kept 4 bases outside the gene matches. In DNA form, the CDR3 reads TGTGCCAGCAGCTTTAGGACTAGCGGCCACAATGAGCAGTTCTTC. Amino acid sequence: CASSFRTSGHNEQFF.